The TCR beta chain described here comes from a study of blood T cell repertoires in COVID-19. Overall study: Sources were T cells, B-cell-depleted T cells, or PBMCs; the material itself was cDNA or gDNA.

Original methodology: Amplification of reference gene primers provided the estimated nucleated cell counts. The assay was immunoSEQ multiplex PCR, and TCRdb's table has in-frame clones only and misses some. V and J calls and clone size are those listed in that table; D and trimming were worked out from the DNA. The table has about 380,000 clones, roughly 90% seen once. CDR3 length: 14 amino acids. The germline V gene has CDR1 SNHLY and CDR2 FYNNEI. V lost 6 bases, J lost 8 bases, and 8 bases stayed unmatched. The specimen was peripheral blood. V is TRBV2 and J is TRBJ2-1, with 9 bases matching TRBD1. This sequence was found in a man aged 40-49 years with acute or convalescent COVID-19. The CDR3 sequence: CASRGDREIDEQFF. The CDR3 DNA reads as TGTGCCAGCAGGGGGGACAGGGAGATAGATGAGCAGTTCTTC.